This TCR beta chain was captured by sequencing in a study of shared clonotypes between healthy human individuals. Across the study: For every donor, three CD4 naive, three CD4 memory, two CD8 naive and one CD8 memory plates were used. Study-level results: Shared clonotypes: roughly 4.5% naive CD4, around 3.7% naive CD8, around 2.2% memory CD4, 0.4% to 0.45% memory CD8.

On this clone itself: Its target is not known.

Per germline, CDR1 MNHNS and CDR2 SASEGT. Trimming stripped 6 bases from V and 3 bases from J, with 15 bases between. This CDR3 is 14 amino acids long. Method: immunoSEQ multiplex PCR; TCRdb's copy keeps in-frame clones and lacks some. The table has approximately 2.1 million clones, approximately 93% seen once. This receptor was obtained from a man aged 18 to 29 in good health. Some clones in this sample may be carry-over from other donors' samples. V is TRBV6-1 and J is TRBJ2-7; a possible D gene is TRBD1 (5 bases). The sequencing input was naive CD4+ T cells from PBMCs. Subset indicated: CD45RA+ positively selected. The CDR3 coding sequence is TGTGCCAGCAGCAAGGGGCAGCCCATCTACGAGCAGTACTTC. Residues: CASSKGQPIYEQYF.